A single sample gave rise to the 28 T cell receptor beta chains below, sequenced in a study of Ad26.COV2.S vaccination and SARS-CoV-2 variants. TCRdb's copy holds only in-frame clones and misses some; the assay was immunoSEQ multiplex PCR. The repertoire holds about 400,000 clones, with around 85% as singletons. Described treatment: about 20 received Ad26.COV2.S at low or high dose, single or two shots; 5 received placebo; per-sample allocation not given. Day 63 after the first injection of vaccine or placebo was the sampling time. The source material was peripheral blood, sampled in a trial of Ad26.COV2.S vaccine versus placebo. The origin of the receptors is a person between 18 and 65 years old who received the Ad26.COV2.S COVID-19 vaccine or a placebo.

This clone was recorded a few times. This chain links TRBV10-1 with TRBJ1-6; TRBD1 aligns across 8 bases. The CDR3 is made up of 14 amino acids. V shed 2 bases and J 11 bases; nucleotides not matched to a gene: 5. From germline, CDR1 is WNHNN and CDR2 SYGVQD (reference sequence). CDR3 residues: CASSEAGGDAPLHF. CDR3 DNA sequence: TGCGCCAGCAGTGAGGCAGGGGGCGATGCACCCCTCCACTTT.

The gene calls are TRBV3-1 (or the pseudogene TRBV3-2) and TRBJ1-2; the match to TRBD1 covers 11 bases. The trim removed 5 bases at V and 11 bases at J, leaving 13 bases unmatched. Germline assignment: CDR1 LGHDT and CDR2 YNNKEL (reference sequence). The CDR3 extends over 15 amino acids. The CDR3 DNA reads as TGTGCCAGCAGCGCCCGGACAGGGGGCACTGGTGGATACACCTTC. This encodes CASSARTGGTGGYTF.

In DNA form, the CDR3 reads TGTGCCTGGACCCTTACAGGTGGGGGGGGCTACACCTTC. This translates into CAWTLTGGGGYTF. The gene calls are TRBV30 and TRBJ1-2, with a tentative D call TRBD1 (5 bases). With 4 bases removed from V and 8 bases from J, the gap between germline ends came to 17 bases. CDR1 and CDR2 from the germline V gene are GTSNPN and SVGIG (reference sequence). The CDR3 spans 13 residues.

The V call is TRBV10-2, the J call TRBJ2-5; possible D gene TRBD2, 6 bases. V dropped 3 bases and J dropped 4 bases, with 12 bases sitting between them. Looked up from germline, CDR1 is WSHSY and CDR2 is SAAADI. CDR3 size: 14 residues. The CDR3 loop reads CASSDGGVGETQYF. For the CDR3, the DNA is TGCGCCAGCAGTGACGGGGGTGTGGGAGAGACCCAGTACTTC.

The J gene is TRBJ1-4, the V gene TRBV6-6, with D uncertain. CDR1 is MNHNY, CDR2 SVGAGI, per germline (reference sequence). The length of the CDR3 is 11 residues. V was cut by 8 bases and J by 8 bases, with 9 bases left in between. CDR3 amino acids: CASSPEEKLFF. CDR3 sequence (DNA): TGTGCCAGCTCCCCCGAGGAAAAACTGTTTTTT.

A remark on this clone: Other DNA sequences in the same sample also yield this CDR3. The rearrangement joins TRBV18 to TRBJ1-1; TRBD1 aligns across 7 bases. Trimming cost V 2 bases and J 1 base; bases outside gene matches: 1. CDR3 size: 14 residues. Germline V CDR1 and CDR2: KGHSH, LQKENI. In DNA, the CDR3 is TGTGCCAGCTCACCAAGGACAGGGAACACTGAAGCTTTCTTT. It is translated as CASSPRTGNTEAFF.

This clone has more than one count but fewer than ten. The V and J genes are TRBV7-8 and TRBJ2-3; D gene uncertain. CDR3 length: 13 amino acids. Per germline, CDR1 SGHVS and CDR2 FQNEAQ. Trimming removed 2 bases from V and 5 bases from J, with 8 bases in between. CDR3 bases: TGTGCCAGCAGCTTACGACACGGAGATACGCAGTATTTT. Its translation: CASSLRHGDTQYF.

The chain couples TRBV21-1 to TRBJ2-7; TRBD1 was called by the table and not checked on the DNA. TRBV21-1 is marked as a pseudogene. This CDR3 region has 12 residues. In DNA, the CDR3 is TGTGCCAGCAGGAACACCTTCTACGAGCAGTACTTC. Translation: CASRNTFYEQYF.

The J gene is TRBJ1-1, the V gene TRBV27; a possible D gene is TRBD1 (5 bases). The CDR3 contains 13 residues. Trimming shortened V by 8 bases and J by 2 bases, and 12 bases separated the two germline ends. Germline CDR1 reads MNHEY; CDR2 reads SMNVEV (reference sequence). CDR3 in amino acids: CASPKGRNTEAFF. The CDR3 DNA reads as TGTGCCAGCCCAAAGGGGAGAAACACTGAAGCTTTCTTT.

The CDR3 bases are TGTGCCAGCAGCCAAGGTTCTCCCCGGGGCGCTGAAGCTTTCTTT. Protein: CASSQGSPRGAEAFF. The chain joins TRBV3-1 (or the pseudogene TRBV3-2) to TRBJ1-1, with D perhaps matching TRBD1 (5 bases). The germline CDR1 and CDR2 sequences are LGHDT and YNNKEL (reference sequence). There are 15 residues in the CDR3. V gave up 1 base and J gave up 6 bases, with 15 bases separating them.

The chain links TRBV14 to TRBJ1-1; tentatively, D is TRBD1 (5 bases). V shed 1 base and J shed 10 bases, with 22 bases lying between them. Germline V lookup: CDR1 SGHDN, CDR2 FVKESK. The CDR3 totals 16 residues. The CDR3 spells CASSQGGKQALGGAFF. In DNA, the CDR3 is TGTGCCAGCAGCCAAGGAGGCAAACAGGCACTAGGAGGAGCTTTCTTT.

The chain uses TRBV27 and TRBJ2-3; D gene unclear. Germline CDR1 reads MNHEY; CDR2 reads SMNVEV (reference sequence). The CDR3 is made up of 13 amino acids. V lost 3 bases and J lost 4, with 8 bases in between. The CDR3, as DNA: TGTGCCAGCAGTTTTACTTCGGCAGATACGCAGTATTTT. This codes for CASSFTSADTQYF.

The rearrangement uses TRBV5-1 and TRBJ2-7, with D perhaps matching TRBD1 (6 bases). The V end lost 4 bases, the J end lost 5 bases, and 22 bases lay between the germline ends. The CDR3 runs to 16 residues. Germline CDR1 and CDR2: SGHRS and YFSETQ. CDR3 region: CASSRRVGAEGHEQYF. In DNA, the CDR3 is TGCGCCAGCAGCAGACGGGTGGGGGCTGAAGGGCACGAGCAGTACTTC.

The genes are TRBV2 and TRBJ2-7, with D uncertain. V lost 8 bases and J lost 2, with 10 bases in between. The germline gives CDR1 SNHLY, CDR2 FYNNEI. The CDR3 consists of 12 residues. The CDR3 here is CASRAGTYEQYF. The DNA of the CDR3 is TGTGCCAGCCGGGCAGGCACCTACGAGCAGTACTTC.

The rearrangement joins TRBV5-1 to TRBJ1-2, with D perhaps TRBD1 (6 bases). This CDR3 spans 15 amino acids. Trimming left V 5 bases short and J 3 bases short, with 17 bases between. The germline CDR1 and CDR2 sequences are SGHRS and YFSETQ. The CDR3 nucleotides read TGCGCCAGCAGACCCAATTCGGGGGCGGACTATGGCTACACCTTC. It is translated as CASRPNSGADYGYTF.

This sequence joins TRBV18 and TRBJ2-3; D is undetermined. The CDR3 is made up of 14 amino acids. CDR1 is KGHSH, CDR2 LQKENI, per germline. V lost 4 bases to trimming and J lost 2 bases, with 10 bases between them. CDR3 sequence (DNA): TGTGCCAGCTCACAAAGCGAAGCCACAGATACGCAGTATTTT. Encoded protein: CASSQSEATDTQYF.

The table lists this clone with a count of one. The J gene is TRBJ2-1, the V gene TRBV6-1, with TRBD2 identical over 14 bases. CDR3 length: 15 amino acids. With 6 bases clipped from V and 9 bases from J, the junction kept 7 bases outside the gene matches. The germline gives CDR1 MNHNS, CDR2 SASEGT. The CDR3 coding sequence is TGTGCCAGCAGCCTGACTAGCGGGGGGGCCCTTGAGCAGTTCTTC. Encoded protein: CASSLTSGGALEQFF.

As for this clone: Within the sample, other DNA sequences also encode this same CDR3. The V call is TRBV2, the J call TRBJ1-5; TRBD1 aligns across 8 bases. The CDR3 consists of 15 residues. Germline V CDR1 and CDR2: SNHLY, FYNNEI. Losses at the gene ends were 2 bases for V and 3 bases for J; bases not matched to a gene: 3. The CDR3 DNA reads TGTGCCAGCAGTGAAAACAGGGGGGACAATCAGCCCCAGCATTTT. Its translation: CASSENRGDNQPQHF.

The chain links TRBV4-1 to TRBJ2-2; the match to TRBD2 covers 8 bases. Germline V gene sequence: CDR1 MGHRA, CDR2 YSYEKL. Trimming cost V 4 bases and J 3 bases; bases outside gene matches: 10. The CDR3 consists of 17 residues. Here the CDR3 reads CASSPGGVRGDTGELFF. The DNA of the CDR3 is TGCGCCAGCAGCCCCGGGGGGGTGCGGGGGGACACCGGGGAGCTGTTTTTT.

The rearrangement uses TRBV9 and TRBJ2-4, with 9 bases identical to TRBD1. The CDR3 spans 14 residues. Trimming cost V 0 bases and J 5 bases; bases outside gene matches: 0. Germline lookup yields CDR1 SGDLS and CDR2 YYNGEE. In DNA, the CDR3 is TGTGCCAGCAGCGTAGGACAGGGGGAAAACATTCAGTACTTC. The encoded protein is CASSVGQGENIQYF.

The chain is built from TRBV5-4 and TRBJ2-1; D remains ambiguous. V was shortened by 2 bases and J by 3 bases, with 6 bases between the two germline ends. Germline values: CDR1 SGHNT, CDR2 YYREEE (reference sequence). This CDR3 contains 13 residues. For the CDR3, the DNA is TGTGCCAGCAGCTTCAGCAACTACAATGAGCAGTTCTTC. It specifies CASSFSNYNEQFF.

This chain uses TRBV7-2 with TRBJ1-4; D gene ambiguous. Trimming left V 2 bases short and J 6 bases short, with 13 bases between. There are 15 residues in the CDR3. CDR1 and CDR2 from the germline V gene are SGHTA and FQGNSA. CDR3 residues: CASSLKRGGDEKLFF. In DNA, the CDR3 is TGTGCCAGCAGCTTAAAGCGGGGTGGAGATGAAAAACTGTTTTTT.

CDR3 in DNA: TGTGCCACCAGCAGTGCTCATGGGGGGAGAACTTTCTTT. Translating it yields CATSSAHGGRTFF. The genes are TRBV15 and TRBJ1-1; D may be TRBD1 (5 bases). V shed 3 bases and J shed 12 bases, with 17 bases lying between them. This CDR3 is built from 13 residues. Germline lookup yields CDR1 LNHNV and CDR2 YYDKDF (reference sequence).

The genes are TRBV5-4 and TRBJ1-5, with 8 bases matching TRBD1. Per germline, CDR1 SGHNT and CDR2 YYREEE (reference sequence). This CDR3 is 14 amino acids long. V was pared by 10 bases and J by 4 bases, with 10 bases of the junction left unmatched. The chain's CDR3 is CAWRAQGGNQPQHF. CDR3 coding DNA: TGTGCCTGGAGGGCACAGGGGGGAAATCAGCCCCAGCATTTT.

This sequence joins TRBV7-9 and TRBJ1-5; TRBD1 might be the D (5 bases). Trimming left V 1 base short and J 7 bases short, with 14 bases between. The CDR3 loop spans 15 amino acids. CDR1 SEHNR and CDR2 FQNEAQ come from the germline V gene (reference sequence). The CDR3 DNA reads TGTGCCAGCAGCTTAGACGGGGGTTCAGGGCAGCCCCAGCATTTT. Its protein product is CASSLDGGSGQPQHF.

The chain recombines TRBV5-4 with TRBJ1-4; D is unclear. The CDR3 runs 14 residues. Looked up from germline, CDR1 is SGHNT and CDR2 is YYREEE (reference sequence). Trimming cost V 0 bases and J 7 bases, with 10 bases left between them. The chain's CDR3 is CASSLEEYGEKLFF. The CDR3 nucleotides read TGTGCCAGCAGCTTGGAGGAATACGGTGAAAAACTGTTTTTT.

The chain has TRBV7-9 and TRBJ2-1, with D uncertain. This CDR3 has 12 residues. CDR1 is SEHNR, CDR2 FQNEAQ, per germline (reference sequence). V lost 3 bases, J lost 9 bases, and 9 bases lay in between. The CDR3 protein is CASSFGPGEQFF. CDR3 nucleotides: TGTGCCAGCAGCTTTGGTCCGGGTGAGCAGTTCTTC.

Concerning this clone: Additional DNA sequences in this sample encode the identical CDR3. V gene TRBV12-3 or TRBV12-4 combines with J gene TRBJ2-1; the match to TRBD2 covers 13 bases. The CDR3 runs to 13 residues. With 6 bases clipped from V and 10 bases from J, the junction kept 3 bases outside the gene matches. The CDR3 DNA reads TGTGCCAGCAGACTAGCGGGGGGGAACGAGCAGTTCTTC. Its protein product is CASRLAGGNEQFF.